Below are 16 T cell receptor beta chains sequenced from a single sample in a study of Graves' ophthalmopathy and Graves' hyperthyroidism. Scientists amplified the TCR beta CDR3 regions from RNA transcripts. HTBI primers were employed in first-round RT-PCR, then a second-round multiplex PCR followed. Each CDR3 protein gets one entry after TCRdb re-called the multiplex PCR reads with MiXCR. The sample contains about 380,000 distinct CDR3 sequences, approximately 15% of which appear only once. The sample was peripheral blood. Receptor source: a young woman with stable Graves' hyperthyroidism.

This clonotype was seen at least ten times. The chain is built from TRBV29-1 and TRBJ1-1; 11 bases are a match to TRBD1. This CDR3 is built from 13 residues. Trimming removed 7 bases from V and 5 bases from J; junction bases left unmatched: 6. Germline CDR1 SQVTM, CDR2 ANQGSEA. The CDR3 sequence is CSGTGQGGTEAFF. CDR3 nucleotide sequence: TGCAGCGGAACGGGACAGGGGGGGACTGAAGCTTTCTTT.

This rearrangement joins TRBV9 to TRBJ2-5, with D possibly being TRBD1 (6 bases). With 4 bases removed from V and 0 bases from J, the gap between germline ends came to 13 bases. The V gene's germline CDR1 is SGDLS and CDR2 YYNGEE. This CDR3 region has 15 residues. In DNA form, the CDR3 reads TGTGCCAGCAGCCCCGGACAGAATAACCAAGAGACCCAGTACTTC. This translates into CASSPGQNNQETQYF.

This clonotype was counted ten times or more. J is TRBJ2-5 and V is TRBV19; TRBD1 is a possible D gene (5 bases). Germline lookup yields CDR1 LNHDA and CDR2 SQIVND (reference sequence). The V gene lost 2 bases and the J gene lost 4 bases, with 5 bases spanning the gap. This CDR3 spans 12 amino acids. The CDR3 region is CASSIRGETQYF. CDR3 coding DNA: TGTGCCAGTAGTATAAGGGGAGAGACCCAGTACTTC.

This clonotype was observed at least ten times. DNA of the CDR3: TGCAGTGCGACTGGCGGGTATGCTTTCTTT. Translation: CSATGGYAFF. J is TRBJ1-1 and V is TRBV20-1; D gene ambiguous. Germline CDR1 is DFQATT and CDR2 is SNEGSKA (reference sequence). V was shortened by 6 bases and J by 11 bases, with 13 bases between the two germline ends. The CDR3 has 10 residues.

There are many counts of this clonotype. The V and J genes are TRBV24-1 and TRBJ2-5; TRBD1 agrees at 9 bases. J was trimmed by 4 bases and V by 2 bases; bases with no gene match: 10. This CDR3 has 17 amino acids. Germline loops: CDR1 KGHDR, CDR2 SFDVKD. CDR3 DNA sequence: TGTGCCACCAGTGATTCCCCGGGACAGGGTATCGCAGAGACCCAGTACTTC. As protein: CATSDSPGQGIAETQYF.

Regarding this clonotype: The junction does not match germline at one end; this may be a read error. V gene TRBV12-3 or TRBV12-4 combines with J gene TRBJ1-5; D gene ambiguous. This CDR3 comprises 13 residues. This CDR3 is CASSPVVNQPQHF. The CDR3 DNA reads as TGTGCCAGCAGTCCAGTGGTAAATCAGCCGCAGCATTTT.

This clonotype was observed at least ten times. The CDR3 bases are TGTGCCAGCAGCCACACGACAGGACCCACTGAAGCTTTCTTT. This gives the protein CASSHTTGPTEAFF. The chain joins TRBV12-3 or TRBV12-4 to TRBJ1-1; tentative D call: TRBD1 (6 bases). This CDR3 is built from 14 residues. V lost 6 bases and J lost 4, with 15 bases in between.

This clonotype was counted between two and nine times. A read error may explain this, as a much larger clone is one base away. The rearrangement joins TRBV12-3 or TRBV12-4 to TRBJ1-6, with 7 bases lining up with TRBD1. This CDR3 spans 14 amino acids. The CDR3: CASNRQGVGSHLHF. The CDR3 DNA reads TGTGCCAGCAATCGACAGGGAGTTGGGTCACACCTCCACTTT.

The rearrangement links TRBV29-1 to TRBJ2-7; D might be TRBD1 or TRBD2, each matching 5 bases. This CDR3 region has 12 residues. V lost 4 bases, J lost 0 bases, and 7 bases lay in between. CDR1 SQVTM and CDR2 ANQGSEA come from the germline V gene. In DNA form, the CDR3 reads TGCAGCGTTGGGGACCTCTCCTACGAGCAGTACTTC. It translates to CSVGDLSYEQYF.

This clonotype was picked up many times. The rearrangement uses TRBV7-2 and TRBJ2-7; 9 nucleotides align to TRBD2. The CDR3 has 16 residues. Germline trimming cut 0 bases from V and 7 bases from J; bases unmatched to any gene: 10. From germline, CDR1 is SGHTA and CDR2 FQGNSA. The CDR3 is CASSLAPKAGGPEQYF. Written as DNA, the CDR3 is TGTGCCAGCAGCTTAGCCCCAAAAGCGGGGGGCCCAGAGCAGTACTTC.

This clonotype was picked up a small number of times. A clone one base away is much larger, so this may be a read error. The conserved closing phenylalanine or tryptophan is absent in this CDR3, likely reflecting a read error. The chain couples TRBV11-2 to TRBJ1-2; D is undetermined. The V gene's germline CDR1 is SGHAT and CDR2 FQNNGV. V lost 1 base, J lost 5 bases, and 11 bases lay in between. This CDR3 is built from 14 residues. Here the CDR3 reads CASSLGPDGYGYTV. DNA of the CDR3: TGTGCCAGCAGCTTAGGTCCCGACGGTTATGGCTACACCGTC.

This clonotype was found many times. CDR3: CASSDRGNTIYF. The DNA for the CDR3 is TGTGCCAGCAGTGACAGGGGAAACACCATATATTTT. The chain is built from TRBV6-1 and TRBJ1-3; no clear D gene. The CDR3 spans 12 residues. Looked up from germline, CDR1 is MNHNS and CDR2 is SASEGT. V was clipped by 3 bases and J by 4 bases, with 4 bases between them.

The chain joins TRBV6-5 to TRBJ1-5, with a tentative D call TRBD1 (5 bases). CDR1 and CDR2 (germline): MNHEY, SVGAGI. CDR3 length equals 17 residues. V was shortened by 4 bases and J by 1 base, with 17 bases between the two germline ends. CDR3 amino acids: CASSSEATRGSNQPQHF. CDR3 nucleotide sequence: TGTGCCAGCAGTTCCGAAGCCACAAGGGGCAGCAATCAGCCCCAGCATTTT.

This rearrangement joins TRBV19 to TRBJ1-5, with TRBD1 as a possible D gene (5 bases). The CDR3 has 15 residues. Germline V gene data show CDR1 as LNHDA and CDR2 as SQIVND (reference sequence). Between the trimmed V and J ends, which lost 7 bases and 5 bases, there was a span of 18 bases. CDR3 in amino acids: CASTKERGQDQPQHF. CDR3 nucleotide sequence: TGTGCCAGTACTAAGGAAAGGGGTCAGGATCAGCCCCAGCATTTT.

This clonotype appeared many times. This chain uses TRBV2 with TRBJ1-2, with D unclear. V was shortened by 4 bases and J by 5 bases, with 14 bases between the two germline ends. This CDR3 spans 14 amino acids. Germline loops: CDR1 SNHLY, CDR2 FYNNEI. CDR3 region: CASSGGPGGYGYTF. CDR3 sequence (DNA): TGTGCCAGCAGTGGAGGCCCCGGAGGGTATGGCTACACCTTC.

This clonotype was counted at least ten times. The rearrangement links TRBV27 to TRBJ2-5; D unclear. CDR3 length: 11 amino acids. The ends were cut back, 5 bases at V and 5 bases at J, with 6 bases in the middle. Germline CDR1 is MNHEY and CDR2 is SMNVEV (reference sequence). DNA for the CDR3: TGTGCCAGCAGTGACGCGGAGACCCAGTACTTC. It encodes CASSDAETQYF.